This T cell receptor (beta chain) was sequenced in a study of technical replicates of blood from several donors. This clone has a single count. Clones were read by immunoSEQ multiplex PCR, and TCRdb kept only the in-frame ones, dropping some. Of under 80,000 clones detected, 94% appear once; the ten largest clones hold roughly 0.26%. The CDR3 is 15 residues long. Germline V CDR1 and CDR2: SGHRS, YFSETQ. V was trimmed by 0 bases and J by 4 bases, leaving 10 bases between them. The specimen was T cells isolated from PBMCs. This rearrangement joins TRBV5-1 to TRBJ2-2, with no clear D. The source of this sequence is a human donor in good health. This CDR3 reads CASSLASSFTGELFF. The CDR3 DNA is TGCGCCAGCAGCTTGGCCTCTTCTTTCACCGGGGAGCTGTTTTTT.